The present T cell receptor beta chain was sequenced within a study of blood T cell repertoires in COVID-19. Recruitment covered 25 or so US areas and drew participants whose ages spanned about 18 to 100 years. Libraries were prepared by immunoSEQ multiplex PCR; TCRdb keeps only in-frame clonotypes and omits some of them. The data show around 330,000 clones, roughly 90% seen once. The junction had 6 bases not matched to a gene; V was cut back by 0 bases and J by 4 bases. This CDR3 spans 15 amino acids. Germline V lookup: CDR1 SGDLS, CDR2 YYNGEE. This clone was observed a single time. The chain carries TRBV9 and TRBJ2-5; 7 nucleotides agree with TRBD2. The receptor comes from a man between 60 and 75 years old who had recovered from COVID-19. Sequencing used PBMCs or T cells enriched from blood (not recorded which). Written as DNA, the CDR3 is TGTGCCAGCAGCGTAGCAGCGGGGCGCGGAGAGACCCAGTACTTC. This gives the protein CASSVAAGRGETQYF.